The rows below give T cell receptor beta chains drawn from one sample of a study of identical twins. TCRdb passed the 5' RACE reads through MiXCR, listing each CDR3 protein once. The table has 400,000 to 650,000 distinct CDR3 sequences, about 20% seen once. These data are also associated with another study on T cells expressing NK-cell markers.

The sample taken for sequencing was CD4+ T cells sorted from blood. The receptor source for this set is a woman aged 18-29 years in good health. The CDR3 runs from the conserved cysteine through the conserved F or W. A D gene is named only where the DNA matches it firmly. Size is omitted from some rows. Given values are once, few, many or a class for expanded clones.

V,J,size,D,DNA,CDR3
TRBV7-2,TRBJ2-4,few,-,TGTGCCAGCAGCTTAGGGACTCTGGCCCCGGCGGACATTCAGTACTTC,CASSLGTLAPADIQYF
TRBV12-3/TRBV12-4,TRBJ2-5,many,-,TGTGCCAGCAGTTTGAGGGGGACCCAGTACTTC,CASSLRGTQYF
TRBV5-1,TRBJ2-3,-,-,TGCGCCAGCAGCCCGGGTAGTAGGCTCACAGATACGCAGTATTTT,CASSPGSRLTDTQYF
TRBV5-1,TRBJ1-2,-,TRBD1,TGCGCCAGCAGCTTGGCGACAGGGGGCGTTAACTATGGCTACACCTTC,CASSLATGGVNYGYTF
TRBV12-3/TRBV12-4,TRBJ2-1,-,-,TGTGCCAGCAGCCCCAACAGTTACAATGAGCAGTTCTTC,CASSPNSYNEQFF
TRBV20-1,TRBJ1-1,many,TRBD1,TGCAGTGTCAACAGGGGGCAGACTGAAGCTTTCTTT,CSVNRGQTEAFF
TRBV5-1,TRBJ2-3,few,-,TGCGCCAGCAGCTTGGCCGCGGGGTTCACAGATACGCAGTATTTT,CASSLAAGFTDTQYF
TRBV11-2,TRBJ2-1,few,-,TGTGCCAGCAGCTTATTGCGGGATTGGAATGAGCAGTTCTTC,CASSLLRDWNEQFF
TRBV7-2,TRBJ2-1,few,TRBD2,TGTGCCAGCAGCTCCATTACTAGCGGGAGGGTCCCCAATGAGCAGTTCTTC,CASSSITSGRVPNEQFF
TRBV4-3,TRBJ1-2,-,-,TGCGCCAGCAGCCAAGGAAGGGGGAGAGGCTACACCTTC,CASSQGRGRGYTF
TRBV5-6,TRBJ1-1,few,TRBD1,TGTGCCAGCAGCTCGACAGGGCGAAATGAAGCTTTCTTT,CASSSTGRNEAFF
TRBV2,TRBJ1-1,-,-,TGTGCCAGCAGTGAATTTAGTTCTGGGGACACTGAAGCTTTCTTT,CASSEFSSGDTEAFF
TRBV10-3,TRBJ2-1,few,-,TGTGCCATCAGTGAGGGAGGTGCGAGGGGAGAGCAGTTCTTC,CAISEGGARGEQFF
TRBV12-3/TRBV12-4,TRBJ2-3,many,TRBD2,TGTGCCAGCAGTCCCCGACTAGCGGGAGCCATAGATACGCAGTATTTT,CASSPRLAGAIDTQYF
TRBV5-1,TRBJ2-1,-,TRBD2,TGCGCCAGCAGCTGGCAGGGGACTAGCGGGACGACCCAGTTCTTC,CASSWQGTSGTTQFF
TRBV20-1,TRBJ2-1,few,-,TGCAGTGCAGATCGATTAGGAGAGCAGTTCTTC,CSADRLGEQFF
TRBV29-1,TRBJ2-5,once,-,TGCAGCGTTGGGGGGACCGTTTGGGCGGAGACCCAGTACTTC,CSVGGTVWAETQYF
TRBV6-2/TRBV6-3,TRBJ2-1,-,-,TGTGCCAGCAGCACCTTAAGGGGAAATGAGCAGTTCTTC,CASSTLRGNEQFF
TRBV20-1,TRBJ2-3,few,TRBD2,TGCAGTGCTTGGGCCCCTAGCGGGGGCCGGGGGACGCAGTATTTT,CSAWAPSGGRGTQYF
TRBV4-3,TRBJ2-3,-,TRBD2,TGCGCCAGCAGCCAAGACCGGGGAGGGCTTTGGGCAGATACGCAGTATTTT,CASSQDRGGLWADTQYF
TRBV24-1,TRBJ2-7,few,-,TGTGCCACGCGCCAAATTCTCTACGAGCAGTACTTC,CATRQILYEQYF
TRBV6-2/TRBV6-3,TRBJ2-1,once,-,TGTGCCAGCAGTTCCCGACTGGGGAGGGAGCAGTTCTTC,CASSSRLGREQFF
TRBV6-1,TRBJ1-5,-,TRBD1,TGTGCCAGCAGTAAACAGGGGGCAGCGACCAATCAGCCCCAGCATTTT,CASSKQGAATNQPQHF
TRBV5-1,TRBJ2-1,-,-,TGCGCCAGCAGCTTGGAGAAAGGGGGAGGAGTATTTAATGAGCAGTTCTTC,CASSLEKGGGVFNEQFF
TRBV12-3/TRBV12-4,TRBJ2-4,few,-,TGTGCCAGCAGACCCAAGGGGAGGAAAGTTTACTTC,CASRPKGRKVYF
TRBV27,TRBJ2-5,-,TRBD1,TGTGCCAGCGGCTACTTCAGAACAGGGGGCCAAGAGACCCAGTACTTC,CASGYFRTGGQETQYF
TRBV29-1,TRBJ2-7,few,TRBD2,TGCAGCGTTGAAGGGGAACTAGCGGGAGGAGGGAACTACGAGCAGTACTTC,CSVEGELAGGGNYEQYF
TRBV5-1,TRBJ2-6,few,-,TGCGCCAGCAGCCCAGACCCGGGCAACGTCCTGACTTTC,CASSPDPGNVLTF
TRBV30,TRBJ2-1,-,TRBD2,TGTGCCTGGAGTGCAGGGACTAGCTGGAATGAGCAGTTCTTC,CAWSAGTSWNEQFF
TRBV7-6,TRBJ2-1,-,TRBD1,TGTGCCAGCAGCTTGGACAGGGAAAGAGAGCAGTTCTTC,CASSLDREREQFF
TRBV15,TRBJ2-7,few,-,TGTGCCACCAGCAGAGGAGGGGATGGAATTAACGAGCAGTACTTC,CATSRGGDGINEQYF
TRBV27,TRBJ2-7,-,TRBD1,TGTGCCAGCAGTATTACAGGGGGAATATACGAGCAGTACTTC,CASSITGGIYEQYF
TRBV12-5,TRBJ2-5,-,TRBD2,TGTGCTAGTGGTTACGGGACTAGCGGGAGTAAGCCGGAGACCCAGTACTTC,CASGYGTSGSKPETQYF
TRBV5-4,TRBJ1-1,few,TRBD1,TGTGCCAGCAGCTTGAGTGGACAGGGAAGGAGGACTGAAGCTTTCTTT,CASSLSGQGRRTEAFF
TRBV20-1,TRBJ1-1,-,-,TGCAGTGCTAGAGATCAGAGGAACACTGAAGCTTTCTTT,CSARDQRNTEAFF
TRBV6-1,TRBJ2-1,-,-,TGTGCCAGCCCGGGGCGCGGCTACAATGAGCAGTTCTTC,CASPGRGYNEQFF
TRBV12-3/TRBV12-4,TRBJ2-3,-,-,TGTGCCAGCAGTTTGGCTTACAGCACTACTAGCACAGATACGCAGTATTTT,CASSLAYSTTSTDTQYF
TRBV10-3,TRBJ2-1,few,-,TGTGCCATCAGTGGTACGACTGGGGAGAGCCCCAATGAGCAGTTCTTC,CAISGTTGESPNEQFF
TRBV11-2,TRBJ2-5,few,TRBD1,TGTGCCAGCAGCTTAGAGTTTTCACAGGGGCAAGAGACCCAGTACTTC,CASSLEFSQGQETQYF
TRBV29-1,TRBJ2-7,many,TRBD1,TGCAGCGTTCGGGACAGGGGTGACGAGCAGTACTTC,CSVRDRGDEQYF
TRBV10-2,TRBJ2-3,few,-,TGCGCCAGCAGAAGCGACAGAGGGGATACGCAGTATTTT,CASRSDRGDTQYF
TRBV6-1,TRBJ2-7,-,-,TGTGCCAGCAGTGAACTTGTGGAGGGCTTTGGCGAGCAGTACTTC,CASSELVEGFGEQYF
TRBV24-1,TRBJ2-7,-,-,TGTGCCACCAGTGACCGCGGGGGCGGCGAGCAGTACTTC,CATSDRGGGEQYF
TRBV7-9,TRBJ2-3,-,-,TGTGCCAGCATGCTTGGTGATAGCACAGATACGCAGTATTTT,CASMLGDSTDTQYF
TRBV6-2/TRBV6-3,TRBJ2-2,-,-,TGTGCCGGACGAAGGGGCGCCGGGGAGCTGTTTTTT,CAGRRGAGELFF
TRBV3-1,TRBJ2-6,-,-,TGTGCCAGCAGCCAAGGTCTGGGGGCCAACGTCCTGACTTTC,CASSQGLGANVLTF
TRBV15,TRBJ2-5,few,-,TGTGCCACCAGCAGAGGAACTAGCACCCCTCGTAGGGAGACCCAGTACTTC,CATSRGTSTPRRETQYF
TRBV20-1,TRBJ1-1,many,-,TGCAGTATTTTAAAGCCGAAAAATTTAGGGGGGTTGAACACTGAAGCTTTCTTT,CSILKPKNLGGLNTEAFF
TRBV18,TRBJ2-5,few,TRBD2,TGTGCCAGCTCACGTACTAGCGGGGGTCCAGAGACCCAGTACTTC,CASSRTSGGPETQYF
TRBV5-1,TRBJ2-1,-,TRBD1,TGCGCCAGCAGCTCTCGGCTGTTAACCGGGACAGTATCCTACAATGAGCAGTTCTTC,CASSSRLLTGTVSYNEQFF
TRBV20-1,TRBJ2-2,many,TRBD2,TGCAGTGCCAGGGAAGCGGGAGTACACACCGGGGAGCTGTTTTTT,CSAREAGVHTGELFF
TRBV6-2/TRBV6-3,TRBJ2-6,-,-,TGTGCCAGCAGTCTACCCCCCGGGGGAGGCTCTGGGGCCAACGTCCTGACTTTC,CASSLPPGGGSGANVLTF
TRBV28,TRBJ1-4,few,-,TGTGCCAGCAACGTGGGGGGGGCTGAAAAACTGTTTTTT,CASNVGGAEKLFF
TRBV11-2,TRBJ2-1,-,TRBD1,TGTGCCAGCAGCTTAGTGTACAGGGGGCTCTACAATGAGCAGTTCTTC,CASSLVYRGLYNEQFF
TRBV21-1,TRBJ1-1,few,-,TGTGCCAGCAGCAAGGGGGACGTGGAATGTAACACTGAAGCTTTCTTT,CASSKGDVECNTEAFF